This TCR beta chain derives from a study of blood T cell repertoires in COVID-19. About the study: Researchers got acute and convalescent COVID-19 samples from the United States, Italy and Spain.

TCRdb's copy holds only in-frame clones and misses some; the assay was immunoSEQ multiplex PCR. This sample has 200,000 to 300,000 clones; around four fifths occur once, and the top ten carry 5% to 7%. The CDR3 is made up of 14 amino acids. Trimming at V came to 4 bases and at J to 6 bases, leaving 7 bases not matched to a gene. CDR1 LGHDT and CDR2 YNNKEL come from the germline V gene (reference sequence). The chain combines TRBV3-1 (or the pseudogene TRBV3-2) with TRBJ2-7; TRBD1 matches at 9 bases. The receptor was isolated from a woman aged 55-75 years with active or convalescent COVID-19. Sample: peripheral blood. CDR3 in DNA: TGTGCCAGCAGCCTCGGGACAGGGTCAGGCGAGCAGTACTTC. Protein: CASSLGTGSGEQYF.